This TCR beta chain was sequenced in a study of response to subunit inactivated influenza vaccine. The ends were cut back, 7 bases at V and 6 bases at J, with 10 bases in the middle. CDR3 length: 12 residues. Germline loops: CDR1 KGHDR, CDR2 SFDVKD. TCRdb re-analysed the RT-PCR reads in MiXCR, keeping a single row per CDR3 protein. Here the sample spans about 610,000 distinct CDR3 sequences, 14% being singletons. Study-wide results and limits: T cells newly recruited by each seasonal influenza vaccination are few, the authors suggested.

In this sample, this clonotype turned up once. What it binds is not known. The sequence derives from a man aged 45 to 65 who received an inactivated influenza vaccine. This material consisted of PBMCs from blood, taken about 11 days after vaccination. The chain carries TRBV24-1 and TRBJ2-3; perhaps D is TRBD1 or TRBD2 (5 bases each). The CDR3 sequence: CATRSGTDTQYF. The CDR3 DNA reads as TGTGCCACCAGATCCGGGACGGATACGCAGTATTTT.